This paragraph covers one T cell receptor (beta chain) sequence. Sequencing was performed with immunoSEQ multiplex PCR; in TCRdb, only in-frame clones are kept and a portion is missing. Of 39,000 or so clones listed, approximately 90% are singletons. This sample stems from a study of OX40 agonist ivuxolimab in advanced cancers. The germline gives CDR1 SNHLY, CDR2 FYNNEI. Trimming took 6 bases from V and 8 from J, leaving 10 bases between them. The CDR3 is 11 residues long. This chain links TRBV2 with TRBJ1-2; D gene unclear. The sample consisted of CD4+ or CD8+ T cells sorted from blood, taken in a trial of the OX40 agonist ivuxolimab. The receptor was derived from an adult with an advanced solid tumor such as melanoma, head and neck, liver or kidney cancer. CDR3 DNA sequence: TGTGCCAGCAGGTTCGACGGGGGCTACACCTTC. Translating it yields CASRFDGGYTF.